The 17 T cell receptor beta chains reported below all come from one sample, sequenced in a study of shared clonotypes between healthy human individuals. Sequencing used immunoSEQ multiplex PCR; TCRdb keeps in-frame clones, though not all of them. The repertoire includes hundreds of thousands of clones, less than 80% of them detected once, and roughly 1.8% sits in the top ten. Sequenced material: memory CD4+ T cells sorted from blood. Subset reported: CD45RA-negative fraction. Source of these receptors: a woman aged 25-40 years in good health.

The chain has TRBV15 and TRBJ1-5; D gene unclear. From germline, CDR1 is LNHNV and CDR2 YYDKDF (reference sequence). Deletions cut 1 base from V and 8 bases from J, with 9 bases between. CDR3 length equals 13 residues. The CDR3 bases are TGTGCCACCAGCAGAGGGTACACGGAGCCCCAGCATTTT. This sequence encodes CATSRGYTEPQHF.

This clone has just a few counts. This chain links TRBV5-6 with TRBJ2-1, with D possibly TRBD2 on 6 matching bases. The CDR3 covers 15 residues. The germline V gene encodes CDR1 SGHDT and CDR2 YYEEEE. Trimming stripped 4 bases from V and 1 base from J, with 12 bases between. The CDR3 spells CASSPGLESYNEQFF. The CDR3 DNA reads TGTGCCAGCAGCCCGGGACTGGAATCCTACAATGAGCAGTTCTTC.

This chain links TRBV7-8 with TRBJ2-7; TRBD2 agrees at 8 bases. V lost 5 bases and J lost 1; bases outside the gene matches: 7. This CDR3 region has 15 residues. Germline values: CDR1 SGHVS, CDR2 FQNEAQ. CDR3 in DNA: TGTGCCAGCAGCAGGGCCGGGAGGGGGTCCTACGAGCAGTACTTC. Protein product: CASSRAGRGSYEQYF. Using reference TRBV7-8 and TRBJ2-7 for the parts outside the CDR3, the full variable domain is GAGVSQSPRYKVAKRGQDVALRCDPISGHVSLFWYQQALGQGPEFLTYFQNEAQLDKSGLPSDRFFAERPEGSVSTLKIQRTQQEDSAVYLCASSRAGRGSYEQYFGPGTRLTVT.

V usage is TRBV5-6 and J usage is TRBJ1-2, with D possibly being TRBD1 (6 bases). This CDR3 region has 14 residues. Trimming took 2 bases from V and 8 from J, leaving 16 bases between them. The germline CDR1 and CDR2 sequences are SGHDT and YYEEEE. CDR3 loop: CASSFPDRIGGYTF. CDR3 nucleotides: TGTGCCAGCAGCTTCCCCGACAGGATAGGGGGCTACACCTTC.

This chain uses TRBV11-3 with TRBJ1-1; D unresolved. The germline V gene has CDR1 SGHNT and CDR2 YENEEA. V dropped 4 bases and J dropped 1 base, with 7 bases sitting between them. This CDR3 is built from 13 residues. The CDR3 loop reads CASSSEPNTEAFF. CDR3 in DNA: TGTGCCAGCAGCTCTGAACCGAACACTGAAGCTTTCTTT.

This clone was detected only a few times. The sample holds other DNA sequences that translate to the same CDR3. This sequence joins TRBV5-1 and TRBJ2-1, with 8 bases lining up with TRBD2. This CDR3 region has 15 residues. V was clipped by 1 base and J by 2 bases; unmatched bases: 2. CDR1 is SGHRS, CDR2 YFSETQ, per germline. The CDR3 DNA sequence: TGCGCCAGCAGCTTGTCGACTAGCGCCTACAATGAGCAGTTCTTC. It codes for CASSLSTSAYNEQFF.

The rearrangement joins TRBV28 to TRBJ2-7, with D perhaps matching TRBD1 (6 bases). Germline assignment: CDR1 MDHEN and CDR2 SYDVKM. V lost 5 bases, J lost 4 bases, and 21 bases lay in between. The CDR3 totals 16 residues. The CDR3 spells CASSLLGQMGLYEQYF. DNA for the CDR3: TGTGCCAGCAGTCTGCTAGGACAGATGGGGCTATACGAGCAGTACTTC.

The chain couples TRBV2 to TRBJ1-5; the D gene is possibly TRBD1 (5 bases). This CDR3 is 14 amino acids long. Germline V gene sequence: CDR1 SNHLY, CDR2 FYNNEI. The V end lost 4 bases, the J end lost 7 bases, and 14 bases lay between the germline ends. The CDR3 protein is CASSGREGVQPQHF. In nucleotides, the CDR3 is TGTGCCAGCAGTGGCAGGGAAGGGGTACAGCCCCAGCATTTT.

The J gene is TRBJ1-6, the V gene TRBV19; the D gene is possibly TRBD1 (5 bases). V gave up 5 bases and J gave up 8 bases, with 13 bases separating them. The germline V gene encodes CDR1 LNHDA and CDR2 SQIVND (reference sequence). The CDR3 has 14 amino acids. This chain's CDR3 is CASSPRGTDSPLHF. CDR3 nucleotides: TGTGCCAGTAGTCCCCGGGGGACGGATTCACCCCTCCACTTT.

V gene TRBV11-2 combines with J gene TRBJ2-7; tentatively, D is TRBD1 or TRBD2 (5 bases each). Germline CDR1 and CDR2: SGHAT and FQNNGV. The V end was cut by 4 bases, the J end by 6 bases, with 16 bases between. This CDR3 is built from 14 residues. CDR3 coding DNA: TGTGCCAGCAGCTCTCCCCGAACGGGACGCGAGCAGTACTTC. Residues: CASSSPRTGREQYF.

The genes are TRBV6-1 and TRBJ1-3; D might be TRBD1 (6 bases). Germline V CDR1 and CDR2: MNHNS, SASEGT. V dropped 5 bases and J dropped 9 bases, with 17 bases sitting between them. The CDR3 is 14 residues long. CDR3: CASSPGQPESTIYF. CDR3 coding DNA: TGTGCCAGCAGTCCAGGACAGCCGGAAAGCACCATATATTTT.

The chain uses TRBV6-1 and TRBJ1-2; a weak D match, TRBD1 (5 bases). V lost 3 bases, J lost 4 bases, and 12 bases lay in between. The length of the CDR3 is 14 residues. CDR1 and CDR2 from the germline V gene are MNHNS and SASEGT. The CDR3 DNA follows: TGTGCCAGCAGTGATATGGGGCGTATCTATGGCTACACCTTC. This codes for CASSDMGRIYGYTF.

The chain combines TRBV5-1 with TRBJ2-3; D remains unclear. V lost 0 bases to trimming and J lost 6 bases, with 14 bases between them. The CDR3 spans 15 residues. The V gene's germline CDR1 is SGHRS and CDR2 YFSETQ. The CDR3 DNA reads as TGCGCCAGCAGCTTGGCTGAGGCCCTGGCGGATACGCAGTATTTT. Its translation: CASSLAEALADTQYF.

The CDR3 DNA sequence: TGTGCCAGCTCACCTCCTGCTGGGCATTCGCGCACCGGGGAGCTGTTTTTT. It encodes CASSPPAGHSRTGELFF. The chain joins TRBV18 to TRBJ2-2; no firm D call. V was pared by 3 bases and J by 4 bases, with 18 bases between. This CDR3 has 17 residues. In germline, CDR1 is KGHSH, CDR2 LQKENI.

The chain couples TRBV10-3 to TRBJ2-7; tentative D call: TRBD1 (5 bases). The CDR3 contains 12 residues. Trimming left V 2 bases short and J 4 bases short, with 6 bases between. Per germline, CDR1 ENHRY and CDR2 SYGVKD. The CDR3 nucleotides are TGTGCCATCAGTGAGAGGGGTTACGAGCAGTACTTC. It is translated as CAISERGYEQYF.

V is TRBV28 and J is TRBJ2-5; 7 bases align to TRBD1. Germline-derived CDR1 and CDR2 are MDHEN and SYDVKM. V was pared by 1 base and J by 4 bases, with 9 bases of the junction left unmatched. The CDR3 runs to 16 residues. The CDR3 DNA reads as TGTGCCAGCAGTTTATCCTCAGACAGGGTAGCAGAGACCCAGTACTTC. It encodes CASSLSSDRVAETQYF.

CDR3 in amino acids: CASSFEGPGGADTQYF. In nucleotides, the CDR3 is TGTGCCAGCAGCTTCGAGGGGCCGGGAGGGGCAGATACGCAGTATTTT. The chain has TRBV7-9 and TRBJ2-3, with 8 bases aligning to TRBD2. The CDR3 is made up of 16 amino acids. V dropped 3 bases and J dropped 4; count of bases not matched to a gene: 9. Germline V CDR1 and CDR2: SEHNR, FQNEAQ (reference sequence).